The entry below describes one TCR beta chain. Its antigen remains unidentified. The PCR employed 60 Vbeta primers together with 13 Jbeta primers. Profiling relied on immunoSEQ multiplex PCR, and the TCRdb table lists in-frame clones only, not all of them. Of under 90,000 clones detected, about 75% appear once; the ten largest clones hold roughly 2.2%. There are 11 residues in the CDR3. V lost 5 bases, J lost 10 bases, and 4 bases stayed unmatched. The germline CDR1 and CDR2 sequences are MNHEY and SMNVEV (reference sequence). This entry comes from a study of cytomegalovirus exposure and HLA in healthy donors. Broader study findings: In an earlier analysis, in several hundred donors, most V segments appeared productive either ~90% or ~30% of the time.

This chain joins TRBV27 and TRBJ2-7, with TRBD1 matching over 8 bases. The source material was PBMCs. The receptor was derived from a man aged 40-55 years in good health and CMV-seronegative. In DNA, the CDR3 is TGTGCCAGCAGTCCGGGACAGGTTCAGTACTTC. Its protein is CASSPGQVQYF.